A few counts support the clone carrying this T cell receptor (beta chain). A much bigger clone sits one base away, suggesting this may be a read error. Here the CDR3 omits its conserved ending phenylalanine or tryptophan, so a read error is the likely source. The researchers produced TCR beta cDNA from approximately 550 ng total RNA with a constant-region primer. For TCR beta, libraries were produced by three nested multiplex PCR rounds using slightly modified ARM-PCR. The study ran its first two PCR rounds for 9 to 10 cycles each, using TRBV1-TRBV30 forward primers and a C-beta reverse primer. TCRdb re-derived calls from the multiplex PCR reads in MiXCR, one entry per CDR3 protein. The sample holds approximately 300,000 distinct CDR3 sequences, approximately 60% seen once. Trimming removed 6 bases from V and 3 bases from J, with 2 bases in between. The length of the CDR3 is 11 residues. Blood RNA came from unsorted whole blood; germline DNA was also extracted.

This specimen belongs to a study of tumor-infiltrating lymphocytes in primary liver carcinoma. The sequenced material came from peripheral blood. The rearrangement links TRBV12-3 or TRBV12-4 to TRBJ2-2, with D hard to call. This receptor was identified in a man aged 40-49 years with primary liver carcinoma and hepatitis B virus infection. Here the CDR3 reads CASRHTGELFL. CDR3 DNA sequence: TGTGCCAGCAGGCACACCGGGGAGCTGTTTTTA.